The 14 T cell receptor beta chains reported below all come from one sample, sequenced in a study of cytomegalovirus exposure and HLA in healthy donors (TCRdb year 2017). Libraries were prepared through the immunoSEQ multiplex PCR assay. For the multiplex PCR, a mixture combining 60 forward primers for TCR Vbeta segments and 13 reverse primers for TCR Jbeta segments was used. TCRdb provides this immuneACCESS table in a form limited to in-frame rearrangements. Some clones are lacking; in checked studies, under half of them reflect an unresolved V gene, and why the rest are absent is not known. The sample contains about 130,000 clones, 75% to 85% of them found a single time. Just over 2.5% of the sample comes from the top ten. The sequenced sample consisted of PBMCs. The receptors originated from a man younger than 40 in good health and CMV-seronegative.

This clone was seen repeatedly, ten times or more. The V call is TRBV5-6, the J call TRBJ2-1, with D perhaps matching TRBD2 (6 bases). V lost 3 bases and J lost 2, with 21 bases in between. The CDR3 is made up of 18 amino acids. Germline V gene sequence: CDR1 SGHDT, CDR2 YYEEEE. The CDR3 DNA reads TGTGCCAGCAGCTCCCTCCCTGGAGGGTGGATCGCCTACAATGAGCAGTTCTTC. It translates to CASSSLPGGWIAYNEQFF. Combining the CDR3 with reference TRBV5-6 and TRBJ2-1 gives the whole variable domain DAGVTQSPTHLIKTRGQQVTLRCSPKSGHDTVSWYQQALGQGPQFIFQYYEEEERQRGNFPDRFSGHQFPNYSSELNVNALLLGDSALYLCASSSLPGGWIAYNEQFFGPGTRLTVL.

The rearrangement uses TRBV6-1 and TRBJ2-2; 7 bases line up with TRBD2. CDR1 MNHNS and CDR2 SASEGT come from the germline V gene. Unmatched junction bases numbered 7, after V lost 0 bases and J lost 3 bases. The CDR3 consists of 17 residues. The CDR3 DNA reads TGTGCCAGCAGTGAAGCGGGAGGGGCCGAATACACCGGGGAGCTGTTTTTT. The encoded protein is CASSEAGGAEYTGELFF.

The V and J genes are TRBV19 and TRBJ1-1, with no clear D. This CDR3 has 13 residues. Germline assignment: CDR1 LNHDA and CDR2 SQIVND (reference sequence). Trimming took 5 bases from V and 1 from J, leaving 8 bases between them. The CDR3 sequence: CASSATANTEAFF. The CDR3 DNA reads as TGTGCCAGTAGTGCAACAGCGAACACTGAAGCTTTCTTT.

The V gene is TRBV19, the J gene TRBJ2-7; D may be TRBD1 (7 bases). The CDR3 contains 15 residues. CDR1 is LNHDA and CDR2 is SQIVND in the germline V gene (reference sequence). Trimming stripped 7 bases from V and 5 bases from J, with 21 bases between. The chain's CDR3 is CASNPGGGGINEQYF. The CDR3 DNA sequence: TGTGCCAGTAACCCAGGGGGAGGTGGCATTAACGAGCAGTACTTC.

CDR3 coding DNA: TGTGCCAGCAGTTTCACCGGGACAGGGAACTATGGCTACACCTTC. This gives the protein CASSFTGTGNYGYTF. This chain uses TRBV27 with TRBJ1-2, with 9 bases aligning to TRBD1. The CDR3 totals 15 residues. With V trimmed by 3 bases and J by 2 bases, 4 bases remained unmatched. Germline V gene data show CDR1 as MNHEY and CDR2 as SMNVEV (reference sequence).

CDR3 sequence: CASSPQGRELFF. CDR3 coding DNA: TGCGCCAGCAGCCCCCAGGGCCGGGAGCTGTTTTTT. This chain uses TRBV5-1 with TRBJ2-2, with D possibly being TRBD1 (5 bases). CDR1 and CDR2 (germline): SGHRS, YFSETQ. Trimming took 4 bases from V and 9 from J, leaving 10 bases between them. The CDR3 has 12 amino acids.

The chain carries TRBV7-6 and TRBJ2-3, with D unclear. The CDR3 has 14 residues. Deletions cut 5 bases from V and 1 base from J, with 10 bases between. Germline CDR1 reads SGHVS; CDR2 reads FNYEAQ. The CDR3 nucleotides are TGTGCCAGCAGCGCTGACCAGGGCACAGATACGCAGTATTTT. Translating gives CASSADQGTDTQYF.

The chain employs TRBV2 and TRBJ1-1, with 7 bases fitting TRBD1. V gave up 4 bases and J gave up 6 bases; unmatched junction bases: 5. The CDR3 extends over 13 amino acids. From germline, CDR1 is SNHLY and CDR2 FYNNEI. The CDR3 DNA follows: TGTGCCAGCAGTGGACAGGGAGGCGCTGAAGCTTTCTTT. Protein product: CASSGQGGAEAFF.

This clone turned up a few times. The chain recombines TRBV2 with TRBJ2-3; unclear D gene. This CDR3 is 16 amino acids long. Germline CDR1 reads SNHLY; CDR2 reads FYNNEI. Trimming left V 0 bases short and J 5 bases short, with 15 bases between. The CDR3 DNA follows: TGTGCCAGCAGTGAAGCGCGCTCGTCAAACAGAGATACGCAGTATTTT. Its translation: CASSEARSSNRDTQYF.

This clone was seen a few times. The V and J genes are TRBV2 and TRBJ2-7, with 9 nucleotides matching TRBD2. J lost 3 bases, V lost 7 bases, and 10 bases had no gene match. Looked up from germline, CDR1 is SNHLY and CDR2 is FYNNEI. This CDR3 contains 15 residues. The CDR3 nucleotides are TGTGCCAGCACCGAATCCCTAGCGGGGTACTACGAGCAGTACTTC. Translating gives CASTESLAGYYEQYF.

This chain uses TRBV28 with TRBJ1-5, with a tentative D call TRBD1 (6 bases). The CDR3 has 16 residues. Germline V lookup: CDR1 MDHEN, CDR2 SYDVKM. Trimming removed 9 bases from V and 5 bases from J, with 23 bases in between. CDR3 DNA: TGTGCCAGTAGAACCGACACTGCAGGGGTAGATCAGCCCCAGCATTTT. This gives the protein CASRTDTAGVDQPQHF.

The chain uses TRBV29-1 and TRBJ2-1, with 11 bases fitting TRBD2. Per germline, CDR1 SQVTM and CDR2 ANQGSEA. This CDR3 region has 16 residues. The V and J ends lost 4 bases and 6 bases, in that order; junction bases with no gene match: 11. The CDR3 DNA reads TGCAGCGTTGTTTCTCTACCTAGCGGGAGGCCCAATGAGCAGTTCTTC. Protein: CSVVSLPSGRPNEQFF.

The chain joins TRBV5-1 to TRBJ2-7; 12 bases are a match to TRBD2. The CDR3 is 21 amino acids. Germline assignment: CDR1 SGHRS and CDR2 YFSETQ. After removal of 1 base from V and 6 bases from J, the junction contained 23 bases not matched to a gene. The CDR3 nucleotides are TGCGCCAGCAGCTTGTTTTCCGCCCGGGAAAAAAGGACTAGCGGGAAGAGCGAGCAGTACTTC. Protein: CASSLFSAREKRTSGKSEQYF.

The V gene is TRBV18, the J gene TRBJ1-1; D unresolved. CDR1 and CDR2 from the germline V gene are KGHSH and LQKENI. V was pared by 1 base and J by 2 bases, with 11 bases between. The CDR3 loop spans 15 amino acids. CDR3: CASSPLEVINTEAFF. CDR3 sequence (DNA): TGTGCCAGCTCACCACTTGAGGTGATCAACACTGAAGCTTTCTTT.